This T cell receptor beta chain was identified during a study of blood T cell repertoires in COVID-19 (dated by TCRdb to about 2020). With respect to the entire study: Samples from collaborators originated in the United States, Italy and Spain and spanned both the acute and convalescent phases of COVID-19. HLA class I and class II types, where available, came from metadata supplied by the sample provider rather than from assay-based typing. Samples were obtained from the ongoing ImmuneRACE study (first 160 participants) and from some 1,300 subjects provided by 6 global collaborators. Subjects who had been exposed to COVID-19, were actively infected with it, or had recovered from it provided the deeply sampled blood TCRbeta repertoires that made up the dataset. The prospective study material was composed of cDNA or gDNA derived from T cells, B-cell-depleted T cells, or PBMCs. Sample metadata almost always included a de-identified subject ID, COVID-19 status, age in years and sex. The repertoires were released in a freely available public database intended as a resource for research on the immune response to SARS-CoV-2.

The immunoSEQ Assay, a bias-controlled multiplex PCR, was used to amplify TCRbeta CDR3 regions from genomic DNA. For the original study's pipeline: The number of nucleated cells in each sample was estimated by amplification of reference gene primers within the assay. To quantify the absolute abundance of each unique TCRbeta CDR3 rearrangement, sequence reads were collapsed and filtered. Productive Simpson clonality was computed per sample as the square root of Simpson's diversity index over productive rearrangements. This immuneACCESS table, as held by TCRdb, lists in-frame sequences with V and J called but not all clones. Of the missing ones, under half trace to an unresolved V gene in checked studies; the others have no known cause. Clone size and V and J calls were adopted from that table, with D and trimming inferred from the DNA. A total of over 100,000 clones appear in this sample, roughly 85% of them only once. The ten most abundant clones make up around 9.9% of the sample.

Note on this clone: Its specific antigen is unknown. Base qualities are not provided; no much larger clone lies one nucleotide away.

Beyond this particular receptor, the publication reports: Clinical and demographic metadata were provided uncurated, with the amount varying by source and participant.

Whole blood was collected in K2EDTA tubes by collaborating institutions according to the institutions' own protocols. For TCRbeta analysis, collaborator samples were shipped as frozen whole blood, as isolated PBMCs, or as DNA extracted from either sample type. CDR1 DFQATT and CDR2 SNEGSKA were looked up in the germline V gene (reference sequence). Inclusive of the bounding cysteine and phenylalanine, the CDR3 is 13 residues long. The read is trimmed to its CDR3 DNA, 39 bases read in frame from base 1. V is clipped by 3 bases and J by 6 bases, and the sequence between their germline boundaries is 9 bases long.

The sequenced sample consisted of peripheral blood. The TCR was taken from a man older than 75 with acute or convalescent COVID-19. The rearrangement joined TRBV20-1 to TRBJ1-6; TRBD1 is possibly the D segment (5 matching bases). The nucleotide sequence is TGCAGTGCTAGTTCCGGGGGTAATTCACCCCTCCACTTT. It translates as CSASSGGNSPLHF.